Listed below are T cell receptor beta chains from one sample, sequenced in a study of blood T cell repertoires in COVID-19. TCRdb's table, derived via immunoSEQ multiplex PCR, lists solely in-frame clones and lacks some. The data contain around 250,000 clones, about 83% of them seen just once; the ten biggest clones take up roughly 2%. Sequencing was performed on PBMCs or T cells enriched from blood (not recorded which). These receptor sequences come from a woman in her 50s who had recovered from COVID-19. The CDR3 runs from the conserved cysteine through the conserved F or W. The order of the fields is CDR3 length, V gene, clone size, J gene, D gene, CDR3 DNA, CDR3 protein. A D gene is named only where the DNA matches it firmly. Expanded clones get a size class; other rows say once, few or many, or leave the size out.

>19|TRBV21-1|.|TRBJ1-1|.
TGTGCCAGCAGCAAAGTCATGACAGGGCAAGTGGAGTATTGCACTGAAGCTTTCTTT
CASSKVMTGQVEYCTEAFF
>18|TRBV7-8|.|TRBJ1-5|TRBD1
TGTGCCAGCAGCTTAGCGCGAGACAGGGTGAGAGGCAATCAGCCCCAGCATTTT
CASSLARDRVRGNQPQHF
>15|TRBV28|.|TRBJ2-5|TRBD2
TGTGCCAGCAGTTTAACTAGCGGGGGGCAAGAGACCCAGTACTTC
CASSLTSGGQETQYF
>13|TRBV9|few|TRBJ1-1|TRBD1
TGTGCCAGCAGCGCTGGGACAGGCGGGGAAGCTTTCTTT
CASSAGTGGEAFF
>15|TRBV5-1|.|TRBJ1-2|TRBD1
TGCGCCAGCAGCTCCCGAAACAGGGGTGACTATGGCTACACCTTC
CASSSRNRGDYGYTF
>15|TRBV5-1|once|TRBJ1-1|TRBD1
TGCGCCAGCAGCTTGTACACAGGGGTGCAATCTGAAGCTTTCTTT
CASSLYTGVQSEAFF
>15|TRBV5-6|.|TRBJ2-1|TRBD2
TGTGCCAGCAGCTTTACCGGGACTAGCGATTACGAGCAGTTCTTC
CASSFTGTSDYEQFF
>13|TRBV19|.|TRBJ1-1|.
TGTGCCAGCCATCCCAGACAGCACACTGAAGCTTTCTTT
CASHPRQHTEAFF
>14|TRBV5-6|.|TRBJ2-1|.
TGTGCCAGCAGCTTGGCACCCAGGATCAATGAGCAGTTCTTC
CASSLAPRINEQFF
>15|TRBV27|.|TRBJ2-1|.
TGTGCCAGCAGTTTAAGGGCGTCCGGGGACAATGAGCAGTTCTTC
CASSLRASGDNEQFF
>13|TRBV7-3|.|TRBJ1-2|.
TGTGCCAGCAGCTCCTCTAGTCTCTATGGCTACACCTTC
CASSSSSLYGYTF
>15|TRBV3-1/TRBV3-2|.|TRBJ2-5|TRBD1
TGTGCCAGCAGCCCGATCCAGGGGGCGTGGGAGACCCAGTACTTC
CASSPIQGAWETQYF
>16|TRBV5-1|.|TRBJ1-2|.
TGCGCCAGCAGCTTGGCGGTGACAGCGTCTAACTATGGCTACACCTTC
CASSLAVTASNYGYTF
>15|TRBV7-8|.|TRBJ2-7|TRBD2
TGTGCCAGCAGCTTGGGACTAGCGGGAGCGGGGGAGCAGTACTTC
CASSLGLAGAGEQYF
>14|TRBV5-1|once|TRBJ2-1|.
TGCGCCAGCAGAGGAGGGCCGACGAAGAATGAGCAGTTCTTC
CASRGGPTKNEQFF
>14|TRBV6-5|few|TRBJ1-2|.
TGTGCCAGCAGTTACTCCGGGTCCAACTATGGCTACACCTTC
CASSYSGSNYGYTF
>17|TRBV28|.|TRBJ2-1|TRBD2
TGTGCCAGCATGGGGGCTAGCGGGAGGCGGTCGTACAATGAGCAGTTCTTC
CASMGASGRRSYNEQFF
>15|TRBV28|.|TRBJ2-7|TRBD1
TGTGCCAGCATAGGCTCGGACAGGAGCTCCTACGAGCAGTACTTC
CASIGSDRSSYEQYF
>13|TRBV30|.|TRBJ1-5|.
TGTGCCTGGAGCCGACAGGAAGGTCAGCCCCAGCATTTT
CAWSRQEGQPQHF
>18|TRBV28|.|TRBJ1-5|TRBD1
TGTGCCAGCACCGTGATAAGACAGGGGGCCGTAGGCAATCAGCCCCAGCATTTT
CASTVIRQGAVGNQPQHF
>20|TRBV27|.|TRBJ2-2|TRBD2
TGTGCCAGCAGTCGACCCGGGACTAGCGGGAGGGCCTCGGGGACCGGGGAGCTGTTTTTT
CASSRPGTSGRASGTGELFF
>14|TRBV3-1/TRBV3-2|.|TRBJ2-4|.
TGTGCCAGCAGCGAAAGAGGAGCCAAAAACATTCAGTACTTC
CASSERGAKNIQYF
>13|TRBV5-1|.|TRBJ1-5|.
TGCGCCAGCAGCTTAGAGGGAACGCAGCCCCAGCATTTT
CASSLEGTQPQHF
>15|TRBV4-1|.|TRBJ2-3|TRBD1
TGCGCCAGCAGCCAAAACAGGGGGAGCACAGATACGCAGTATTTT
CASSQNRGSTDTQYF